Presented here are 9 T cell receptor beta chains from one specimen sequenced in a study of tissue T cells after allogeneic stem cell transplantation. Using immunoSEQ multiplex PCR, the repertoire was profiled, and TCRdb retains in-frame clones only, with some absent. This sample yields 2,000 to 2,500 clones, of which around 43% are seen a single time; under 35% belongs to the top ten. Time point described: mouse harvest day 14 after allogeneic transplant. Each mouse received 10^7 T-cell-depleted marrow cells plus 10^6 splenic CD5+ T cells by tail vein. The sample taken for sequencing was lymph node tissue. These receptors were obtained from a female BALB/c mouse given C57BL/6 T cells with graft-versus-host disease after an allogeneic hematopoietic cell transplant.

By share, this clone ranks as large (0.1 to 1%). The genes are named according to mouse. The read is 1 residue too short to cover the CDR3 end, so that end is filled in from the germline J gene. The J gene is TRBJ2-1, the V gene TRBV1; TRBD1 might be the D (6 bases). The CDR3 totals 13 residues. V lost 3 bases and J 4 bases, leaving 7 bases between the germline ends. The germline V gene has CDR1 NSQYPW and CDR2 LRSPGD (reference sequence). CDR3 loop: CTCSAGTYAEQFF. The CDR3 DNA, read in part, is TGCACCTGCAGTGCCGGGACATATGCTGAGCAGTTC. The full variable domain, in which reference TRBV1 and TRBJ2-1 provide the parts outside the CDR3, is VTLLEQNPRWRLVPRGQAVNLRCILKNSQYPWMSWYQQDLQKQLQWLFTLRSPGDKEVKSLPGADYLATRVTDTELRLQVANMSQGRTLYCTCSAGTYAEQFFGPGTRLTVL.

Regarding this clone: Gene names are mouse gene names. The CDR3 end is not reached by the read, which stops 1 residue before it; the germline J gene fills it in. The genes are TRBV26 and TRBJ1-6; TRBD1 aligns across 7 bases. TRBJ1-6 is labeled an ORF, and its function is uncertain. Germline CDR1 reads KGHPV; CDR2 reads FQNQEV (reference sequence). The CDR3 extends over 15 amino acids. With 3 bases clipped from V and 7 bases from J, the junction kept 6 bases outside the gene matches. The chain's CDR3 is CASSLNRGRNSPLYF. Partial CDR3 DNA: TGTGCCAGCAGTCTTAACAGGGGAAGAAATTCGCCCCTCTAC.

This clone is medium-sized. Gene names denote mouse genes. The CDR3 end is not reached by the read, which stops 1 residue before it; the germline J gene fills it in. The chain combines TRBV15 with TRBJ1-3, with D uncertain. V shed 3 bases and J shed 6 bases, with 6 bases lying between them. The CDR3 is 12 amino acids. Germline-derived CDR1 and CDR2 are SGHND and FRSKSL. CDR3 bases read: TGTGCCAGCAGTTTGGGTCTAAATACGCTCTAT. Residues: CASSLGLNTLY. The whole CDR3 protein reads CASSLGLNTLYF. Complete variable domain (other parts from reference TRBV15 and TRBJ1-3): DAGVTQTPRHEVAEKGQTIILKCEPVSGHNDLFWYRQTKIQGLELLSYFRSKSLMEDGGAFKDRFKAEMLNSSFSTLKIQPTEPKDSAVYLCASSLGLNTLYFGEGSRLIVV.

This clone turned up a few times. Each gene name is a mouse one. Partial CDR3 DNA: TGTGCCAGCAGCTTAGCAGAAAACACAGAAGTCTTC. Translating it yields CASSLAENTEVF. The full CDR3 reads CASSLAENTEVFF. This chain uses TRBV3 with TRBJ1-1, with D unclear. Read coverage stops 1 residue before the CDR3 terminus; the germline J gene supplies the remainder. The germline V gene encodes CDR1 SNHLY and CDR2 FYNGKV (reference sequence). V gave up 0 bases and J gave up 1 base, with 3 bases separating them. The CDR3 contains 13 residues.

As for this clone: Germline and genes: mouse. From the germline J gene comes the end of the CDR3, since the read stops 1 residue before it. V gene TRBV15 combines with J gene TRBJ1-1, with D perhaps matching TRBD1 (5 bases). The V end lost 6 bases, the J end lost 1 base, and 6 bases lay between the germline ends. The CDR3 is made up of 12 amino acids. Germline V CDR1 and CDR2: SGHND, FRSKSL. The CDR3 bases that were read are TGTGCCAGCAGGAGGGGAAACACAGAAGTCTTC. Its protein product is CASRRGNTEVF. The whole CDR3 is CASRRGNTEVFF.

On this clone: Gene names denote mouse genes. This CDR3 is CASSLGTVGTGQLYF. The CDR3 bases that were read are TGTGCCAGCAGTCTGGGCACTGTAGGCACCGGGCAGCTCTAC. This chain connects TRBV26 to TRBJ2-2; no clear D. The CDR3 end is not reached by the read, which stops 1 residue before it; the germline J gene fills it in. The length of the CDR3 is 15 residues. Germline values: CDR1 KGHPV, CDR2 FQNQEV (reference sequence). V lost 2 bases, J lost 4 bases, and 11 bases lay in between.

A remark on this clone: Compared with germline, one end of the junction differs, possibly owing to a read error. Genes and germline come from the mouse. The sample has other DNA sequences that encode this CDR3 too. The CDR3: CASSGDRDTEVFF. Incomplete CDR3 DNA: TGTGCTAGCAGTGGGGACAGGGACACAGAAGTCTTC. This chain joins TRBV13-1 and TRBJ1-1; TRBD1 aligns across 9 bases. Read coverage stops 1 residue before the CDR3 terminus; the germline J gene supplies the remainder. The CDR3 has 13 amino acids. Germline-derived CDR1 and CDR2 are NSHNY and SYGAGN.

Remarks on this clone: The genes are named according to mouse. The read comes to an end 1 residue before the CDR3 does, leaving the germline J gene to fill in the end. The chain recombines TRBV23 with TRBJ1-4. CDR1 and CDR2 (germline): KGHTA, FQNQQP. The CDR3 spans 16 residues. CDR3 loop: CSSSQKAGISNERLFF. The CDR3 bases that were read are TGCTCCAGCAGTCAAAAGGCGGGGATTTCCAACGAAAGATTATTT.

Remarks on this clone: Mouse germline and gene names are used. The read ends 1 residue shy of where the CDR3 ends; the end is completed using the germline J gene. V is TRBV26 and J is TRBJ2-7; D is unclear. CDR1 is KGHPV and CDR2 is FQNQEV in the germline V gene (reference sequence). The CDR3 consists of 12 residues. Trimming removed 3 bases at V and 3 bases at J, with 6 bases between. The CDR3 loop reads CASSLVDYEQYF. CDR3 DNA (partial): TGTGCCAGCAGTCTCGTGGACTATGAACAGTAC. Looking up the rest from reference TRBV26 and TRBJ2-7 gives the full variable domain: NSKVIQTPRYLVKGQGQKAKMRCIPEKGHPVVFWYQQNKNNEFKFLINFQNQEVLQQIDMTEKRFSAECPSNSPCSLEIQSSEAGDSALYLCASSLVDYEQYFGPGTRLTVL.